Listed here are 6 T cell receptor beta chains from one sample, sequenced in a study of regulatory T cells in long-lasting Graves disease. Through Arm-PCR of CDR3 regions and iRepertoire HTBI primers, TCR beta libraries were built. TCRdb re-derived calls from the multiplex PCR reads in MiXCR, one entry per CDR3 protein. The table includes roughly 350,000 distinct CDR3 sequences, over 15% detected once. Specified time point: newly diagnosed GD, antithyroid drugs for less than 3 months. The TCR library was made from RNA extracted from PBMCs. This sample also belongs to another study, concerning T cells in Graves' hyperthyroidism and ophthalmopathy.

Sequencing used peripheral blood mononuclear cells (PBMCs), obtained at new diagnosis, from a patient treated with antithyroid drugs. The receptors shown here come from a man aged 40-55 years with Graves disease.

Remarks on this clonotype: A much larger clone differs from this one at a single base, so this may be a read error. The CDR3 spells CASSLAWGNYGYTF. CDR3 coding DNA: TGTGCCAGCAGTTTAGCGTGGGGAAACTATGGCTACACCTTC. The V call is TRBV12-3 or TRBV12-4, the J call TRBJ1-2; no reliable D call. Trimming left V 0 bases short and J 2 bases short, with 7 bases between. The CDR3 is 14 amino acids.

Many counts were recorded for this clonotype. V usage is TRBV12-3 or TRBV12-4 and J usage is TRBJ1-3; 7 nucleotides align to TRBD1. V shed 6 bases, J shed 0 bases, and the junction held 8 bases outside the gene matches. This CDR3 is built from 16 residues. This CDR3 is CASSWDSFFSGNTIYF. The CDR3 coding sequence is TGTGCCAGCAGCTGGGACAGCTTCTTCTCTGGAAACACCATATATTTT.

The table lists this clonotype with a few counts. CDR3 sequence: CASSRSPGQGSGYTF. The CDR3 DNA sequence: TGTGCCAGCAGCCGCAGCCCGGGACAGGGCAGTGGCTACACCTTC. The rearrangement uses TRBV28 and TRBJ1-2; the match to TRBD1 covers 9 bases. CDR1 MDHEN and CDR2 SYDVKM come from the germline V gene. The V segment lost 6 bases and the J segment 7 bases; nucleotides outside the gene matches: 12. The CDR3 runs 15 residues.

The J gene is TRBJ1-4, the V gene TRBV2, with D hard to call. The germline CDR1 and CDR2 sequences are SNHLY and FYNNEI. The CDR3 extends over 13 amino acids. Deletions cut 1 base from V and 1 base from J, with 1 base between. The DNA of the CDR3 is TGTGCCAGCAGTGAAGGAACTAATGAAAAACTGTTTTTT. Amino acid sequence: CASSEGTNEKLFF.

This clonotype was seen at least ten times. The chain employs TRBV2 and TRBJ1-6; D is perhaps TRBD1 (5 bases). Germline CDR1 is SNHLY and CDR2 is FYNNEI. CDR3 size: 14 residues. The V gene lost 7 bases and the J gene lost 3 bases, with 10 bases spanning the gap. The CDR3 DNA reads as TGTGCCAGCATGGGGGTCGGCTATAATTCACCCCTCCACTTT. Amino acid sequence: CASMGVGYNSPLHF. The whole variable domain, remainder taken from reference TRBV2 and TRBJ1-6, is EPEVTQTPSHQVTQMGQEVILRCVPISNHLYFYWYRQILGQKVEFLVSFYNNEISEKSEIFDDQFSVERPDGSNFTLKIRSTKLEDSAMYFCASMGVGYNSPLHFGNGTRLTVT.

This clonotype was observed a handful of times. The chain is built from TRBV7-2 and TRBJ2-1, with a tentative D call TRBD1 (7 bases). Germline CDR1 reads SGHTA; CDR2 reads FQGNSA. The V and J ends lost 5 bases and 8 bases respectively, with 16 bases between them. The CDR3 loop spans 14 amino acids. CDR3 residues: CASSGGTASHEQFF. The CDR3 DNA reads as TGTGCCAGCAGCGGGGGGACAGCCTCCCATGAGCAGTTCTTC. The full variable domain, with the rest looked up from reference TRBV7-2 and TRBJ2-1, is GAGVSQSPSNKVTEKGKDVELRCDPISGHTALYWYRQSLGQGLEFLIYFQGNSAPDKSGLPSDRFSAERTGGSVSTLTIQRTQQEDSAVYLCASSGGTASHEQFFGPGTRLTVL.